This T cell receptor (beta chain) was sequenced in a study of cytomegalovirus exposure and HLA in healthy donors. The PCR employed 60 Vbeta primers together with 13 Jbeta primers. Per the study methods: Per a later analysis, the number of unique TCR beta chains was roughly 80 million, of which some 9.9 million were shared. Generated by immunoSEQ multiplex PCR, the TCRdb table keeps only in-frame clones and is missing some. D and trimming were read from the DNA, whereas the V and J calls and clone size are those reported in that table. Of about 150,000 clones listed, 60% to 80% are singletons. On this clone: Its antigen is unidentified.

CDR1 and CDR2 from the germline V gene are WSHSY and SAAADI. V was shortened by 4 bases and J by 2 bases, with 15 bases between the two germline ends. The CDR3 contains 15 residues. Whole-study results and caveats: Evidence from a later analysis indicated that most CMV-associated TCR beta chains looked HLA-restricted. According to reports, the classifier identified cytomegalovirus status with high specificity and sensitivity.

The chain employs TRBV10-2 and TRBJ2-7; a weak D match, TRBD2 (6 bases). The sequencing input was PBMCs. The receptor was isolated from a male donor in good health and CMV-seronegative. CDR3 sequence reads: CASSAWGVSAYEQYF. CDR3 bases: TGCGCCAGCAGTGCTTGGGGGGTTTCAGCCTACGAGCAGTACTTC.